Given below is one T cell receptor beta chain in context. Its antigen remains unidentified. No per-base quality is available; no much larger clone lies one base away. The sample originates from a study of STAT5B mutations in CD4+ large granular lymphocyte leukemia (dated by TCRdb to 2021 to 2024). Broadly, across the study: Among healthy controls, the CDR3 'QG' motif was associated with a particular HLA allele. The TCRbeta repertoires of CD4+ T-cell large granular lymphocyte leukemia patients were compared with the TCRbeta repertoires of healthy blood donors. Flow cytometry on FACSCanto II or FACSVerse confirmed that purified fractions exceeded 95% purity among lymphocytes.

The immunoSEQ assay at survey resolution was used to sequence TCRbeta rearrangements from genomic DNA. Turning to the authors' computational methods: In the TCR sequencing data, the lowest productive clonotype frequency that could be detected was 2.59 x 10-5. Only productive TCRbeta rearrangements, defined as complete and in-frame sequences, were included in the analyses. The clonality of each sample was calculated as Simpson clonality in the immunoSEQ Analyzer version 3.0. Clones were grouped by frequency into very rare, small, medium, large (1-20%) or hyperexpanded (>20%) categories. Generation probabilities were estimated with OLGA 1.2.3, V-gene circos plots were made with VDJtools, specificities were searched in VDJdb, and CDR3 motifs were identified with GLIPH. TCRdb provides this immuneACCESS table in a form limited to in-frame rearrangements. Some clones are lacking; in checked studies, under half of them reflect an unresolved V gene, and why the rest are absent is not known. V and J calls and clone size are copied from that table; D and trimming were computed from the DNA. This sample has around 33,000 clones in its table, and 76% of those were observed once. Of the sample, under 2.5% is held by the ten largest clones.

The full study reports these points: The data were not HLA-matched, and the higher clonality in CD4+ T-LGLL than in CD8+ T-LGLL could be due to the relatively small sample size. TRBV06-family usage was enriched among the top patient clones (8/27) compared with healthy controls (2/35). Each patient's main leukemic clonotypes were private, but approximately 27% of these clonotypes showed up at low frequency in the non-leukemic repertoires of other patients. Greater clonality appeared to be present in CD4-sorted patient repertoires than in healthy CD4+ repertoires, and the difference was retained after the putative leukemic clones were removed.

The healthy controls were over 30 blood donors, and the buffy coats of these donors were supplied by the Finnish Red Cross blood service. All TCR-sequenced material derived from peripheral blood: patient blood samples and healthy donor buffy coats. Peripheral blood mononuclear cells were isolated by Ficoll-Hypaque gradient centrifugation. Magnetic purification was used to isolate CD4+ cells from the buffy coats of the healthy controls. Genomic DNA was extracted using the Gentra Puregene Cell and Tissue kit, and a Qubit 2.0 fluorometer was used to quantify it. V was cut back by 1 base and J by 0 bases, leaving a gap of 12 bases between them. Based on the germline V gene, the CDR1 and CDR2 sequences are SGHAT and FQNNGV. The CDR3, cysteine through phenylalanine, is 16 amino acids long. Only the CDR3 DNA stays, 48 bases, in frame from base 1.

The sequencing sample was made of CD4+ T cells from blood buffy coats. This clonotype originated in a human donor in good health. In this chain, TRBV11-2 is recombined with TRBJ1-1, with no confidently assigned D gene. Here is the DNA: TGTGCCAGCAGCTTAGCTCGGGGTCAGCTGAACACTGAAGCTTTCTTT. Its coded protein is CASSLARGQLNTEAFF.